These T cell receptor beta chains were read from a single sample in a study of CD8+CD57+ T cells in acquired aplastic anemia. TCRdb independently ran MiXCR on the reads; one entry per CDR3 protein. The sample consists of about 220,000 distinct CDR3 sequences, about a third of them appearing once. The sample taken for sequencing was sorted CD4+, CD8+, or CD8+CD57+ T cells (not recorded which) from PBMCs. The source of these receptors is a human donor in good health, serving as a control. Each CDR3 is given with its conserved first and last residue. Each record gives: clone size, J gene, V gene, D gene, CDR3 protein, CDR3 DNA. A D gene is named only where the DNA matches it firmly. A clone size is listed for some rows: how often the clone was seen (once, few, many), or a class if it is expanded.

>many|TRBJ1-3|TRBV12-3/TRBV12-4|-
CASRDNDRNTIYF
TGTGCCAGCAGGGACAACGACAGAAACACCATATATTTT
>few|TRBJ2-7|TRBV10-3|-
CASSERDEAYEQYF
TGTGCCAGCAGTGAAAGGGATGAGGCCTACGAGCAGTACTTC
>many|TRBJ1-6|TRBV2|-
CASSDPGRGVHNSPLHF
TGTGCCAGCAGTGACCCAGGGAGGGGCGTTCATAATTCACCCCTCCACTTT
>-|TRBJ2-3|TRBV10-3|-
CAISEGGGGDTQYF
TGTGCCATCAGTGAAGGGGGGGGAGGCGATACGCAGTATTTT
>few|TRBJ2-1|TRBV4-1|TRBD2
CASSPPWLAGVGEQFF
TGCGCCAGCAGCCCACCCTGGCTAGCGGGAGTAGGTGAGCAGTTCTTC
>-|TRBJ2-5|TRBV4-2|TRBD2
CASSQDSGRAQETQYF
TGTGCCAGCAGCCAAGATAGCGGGAGGGCCCAGGAGACCCAGTACTTC
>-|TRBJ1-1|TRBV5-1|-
CASSFGGRRDTEAFF
TGCGCCAGCAGCTTCGGGGGTAGGAGAGACACTGAAGCTTTCTTT
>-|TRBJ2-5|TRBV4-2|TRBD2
CASSQEKRGGGETRYF
TGTGCCAGCAGCCAAGAAAAGCGGGGGGGCGGTGAGACCCGGTACTTC
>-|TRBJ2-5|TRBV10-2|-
CASSESLGGMETQYF
TGCGCCAGCAGTGAGTCCTTGGGCGGCATGGAGACCCAGTACTTC
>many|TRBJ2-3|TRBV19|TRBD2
CASRIMSGGEDTQYF
TGTGCCAGTAGAATAATGAGCGGGGGGGAAGATACGCAGTATTTT
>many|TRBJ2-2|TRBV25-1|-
CASSDANTGELFF
TGTGCCAGCAGTGACGCGAACACCGGGGAGCTGTTTTTT
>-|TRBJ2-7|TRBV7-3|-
CASSPGGAVLSYEQYF
TGTGCCAGCAGCCCTGGTGGGGCGGTCCTTTCCTACGAGCAGTACTTC
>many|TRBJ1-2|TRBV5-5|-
CASSLSTVYGYTF
TGTGCCAGCAGCCTAAGCACAGTCTATGGCTACACCTTC
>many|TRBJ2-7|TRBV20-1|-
CSAQGNRDEQYF
TGCAGTGCTCAGGGGAATCGGGACGAGCAGTACTTC
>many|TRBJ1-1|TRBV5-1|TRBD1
CASSSRTGTATEAFF
TGCGCCAGCAGCTCGAGGACAGGGACGGCCACTGAAGCTTTCTTT
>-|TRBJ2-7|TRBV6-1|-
CASRNNYEQYF
TGTGCCAGCAGAAACAACTACGAGCAGTACTTC
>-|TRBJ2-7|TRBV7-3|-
CASSALGRYEQYF
TGTGCCAGCAGCGCACTCGGGCGCTACGAGCAGTACTTC
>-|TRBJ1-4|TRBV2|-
CASSDSSTTNEKLFF
TGTGCCAGCAGCGATAGCTCCACAACTAATGAAAAACTGTTTTTT
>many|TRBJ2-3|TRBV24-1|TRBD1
CATSESGTGSDTQYF
TGTGCCACCAGTGAGTCCGGGACAGGGTCAGATACGCAGTATTTT
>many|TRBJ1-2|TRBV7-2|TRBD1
CASRRGTGDYGYTF
TGTGCCAGCCGCCGCGGGACAGGGGACTATGGCTACACCTTC
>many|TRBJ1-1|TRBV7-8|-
CASSSTNRSPNTEAFF
TGTGCCAGCAGCTCCACTAACAGGTCCCCGAACACTGAAGCTTTCTTT
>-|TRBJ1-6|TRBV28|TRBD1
CASSLPQGAQSPLHF
TGTGCCAGCAGTTTACCCCAGGGGGCGCAGTCACCCCTCCACTTT